This T cell receptor (beta chain) derives from a study of T cells expressing NK-cell markers (TCRdb year 2020). About the full investigation: Roughly 8 donors provided sorted CD3+CD56+NKG2C+, CD3+CD56+NKG2C- and CD3+CD56-NKG2C+ T-cell subsets, whose TCR beta-chain repertoires were profiled. Illumina HiSeq 2000/2500, MiSeq or NextSeq was used to sequence libraries as 2 x 150 bp reads. Among the eight sequenced donors, only one was HCMV-seronegative, while the other seven were HCMV-seropositive. The study sequenced eight donors, all healthy volunteers chosen at random: three men and five women.

CDR1 and CDR2 are drawn from the germline V gene: SGDLS, YYNGEE. Inclusive of the bounding cysteine and phenylalanine, the CDR3 is 15 residues long. DNA for this receptor is not on file. Turning to this clonotype: It has no known antigen specificity.

General study outcomes and caveats: It remained unclear whether the expanded NKG2C-expressing T cell clones were specific for HCMV antigens. In several donors, the dominant CD3+CD56+NKG2C+ clonotypes were found to rank among the top 10 CD8+ clonotypes and to make up about 1.0-7.5% of CD8+ T cells. Those dominant clonotypes were again the most abundant among CD3+CD56-NKG2C+ cells in a handful of donors, at about 28.3-65%.

Sequencing took place on an Illumina HiSeq 2000. 5'RACE template switching, by which a universal primer site and unique molecular identifiers were added, was used to make TCR beta cDNA libraries. Synthesis of cDNA was primed from the TCR beta constant segment and was followed by two consecutive PCR amplification steps. In the authors' own workflow: MIGEC was used to demultiplex reads and group the reads by UMI, and MiTCR was used to assemble and quantify clonotypes. To exclude erroneous sequences, only TCR cDNA sequences supported by at least two reads were retained. The tcR package was used for downstream repertoire analysis, and clonotypes were matched between fractions using CDR3 nucleotide sequence together with V segment. VDJmatch was used to annotate antigen specificity against VDJdb, with one amino acid substitution in CDR3 allowed. TCRdb reprocessed the reads and assigns one entry to each CDR3 protein sequence, leaving out DNA. TCRdb, rather than the study authors, made the V and J calls. In this sample's table one finds a few hundred thousand distinct CDR3 sequences. Roughly 0.4% of the sample comes from the top ten.

HCMV-specific IgG was detected in serum with a commercial ELISA kit to determine HCMV serostatus. Ficoll density gradient centrifugation was used to isolate peripheral blood mononuclear cells from blood. Sequenced sample: blood T cells: a sorted CD56 or NKG2C T cell subset, CD4+ or CD8+ T cells, or bulk PBMC T cells (not recorded which). The TCR comes from a man between 18 and 29 years old in good health. Donor details come from another sample of the same person, matched by shared clones. The chain was built from TRBV9 and TRBJ2-3; TCRdb selects TRBD2, and the lack of DNA leaves this call unchecked. The CDR3 reads as follows: CASSDPTRWTDTQYF.